Shown below are 21 T cell receptor beta chains from a single sample sequenced in a study of a mutant IDH1 vaccine in newly diagnosed glioma. Measured with immunoSEQ multiplex PCR; TCRdb has only the in-frame clones, and not every one. The sample has 99,000 or so clones; over 85% are singletons. Time point: baseline, week 1 (first vaccination visit). The treatment: pre-vaccination baseline after standard-of-care therapy. The source material was PBMCs, sampled from a glioma patient treated with radiotherapy, temozolomide or both. Receptor source: a woman in her forties or fifties with glioma.

This chain uses TRBV18 with TRBJ2-1; TRBD2 matches 8 bases. This CDR3 region has 14 residues. The trim removed 0 bases at V and 9 bases at J, leaving 4 bases unmatched. Germline V CDR1 and CDR2: KGHSH, LQKENI. CDR3 residues: CASSPPNGRGEQFF. The CDR3 nucleotides are TGTGCCAGCTCACCACCGAACGGGAGGGGTGAGCAGTTCTTC. Supplemented by reference TRBV18 and TRBJ2-1, the full variable domain reads NAGVMQNPRHLVRRRGQEARLRCSPMKGHSHVYWYRQLPEEGLKFMVYLQKENIIDESGMPKERFSAEFPKEGPSILRIQQVVRGDSAAYFCASSPPNGRGEQFFGPGTRLTVL.

This clone was seen only a few times. The chain couples TRBV6-4 to TRBJ1-1; the D gene is possibly TRBD1 (6 bases). The CDR3 spans 10 residues. The germline gives CDR1 MRHNA, CDR2 SNTAGT. Trimming removed 6 bases from V and 8 bases from J, with 7 bases in between. The CDR3 region has the DNA TGTGCCAGCAGGGACAGAGAAGCTTTCTTT. Amino acid sequence: CASRDREAFF.

This clone appeared a single time. V is TRBV7-3 and J is TRBJ2-2; TRBD2 might be the D (5 bases). Per germline, CDR1 SGHTA and CDR2 FQGTGA. Trimming pared 5 bases from V and 6 bases from J, leaving 22 bases between. The CDR3 loop spans 17 amino acids. In DNA, the CDR3 is TGTGCCAGCAGCCCAAAGTGGAATAGCGACGGGGCCGGGGAGCTGTTTTTT. Translation: CASSPKWNSDGAGELFF.

This clone has more than one count but fewer than ten. J is TRBJ2-7 and V is TRBV7-9; 8 bases align to TRBD2. Germline loops: CDR1 SEHNR, CDR2 FQNEAQ (reference sequence). The V and J ends lost 5 bases and 4 bases, in that order; junction bases with no gene match: 13. The CDR3 sequence is 16 residues long. CDR3 nucleotide sequence: TGTGCCAGCAGCCCCTGGGCCGGGAGGGCCGTTTACGAGCAGTACTTC. Its protein product is CASSPWAGRAVYEQYF.

This rearrangement joins TRBV5-4 to TRBJ2-5; 12 bases are a match to TRBD2. The CDR3 length is 16 residues. J was trimmed by 5 bases and V by 0 bases; bases with no gene match: 5. Germline V gene sequence: CDR1 SGHNT, CDR2 YYREEE (reference sequence). CDR3 in amino acids: CASSLGTSGMGETQYF. CDR3 nucleotides: TGTGCCAGCAGCTTGGGGACTAGCGGGATGGGGGAGACCCAGTACTTC.

The V gene is TRBV11-2, the J gene TRBJ2-1; the D is unclear. This CDR3 spans 12 amino acids. The germline V and J ends were trimmed by 3 bases and 5 bases, with 5 bases remaining between them. Germline CDR1 and CDR2: SGHAT and FQNNGV. CDR3 residues: CASSFWNNEQFF. The CDR3 DNA reads as TGTGCCAGCAGCTTTTGGAACAATGAGCAGTTCTTC.

The rearrangement uses TRBV7-8 and TRBJ1-2; the D gene is possibly TRBD1 (5 bases). Germline CDR1 is SGHVS and CDR2 is FQNEAQ. CDR3 length: 14 residues. The ends were cut back, 2 bases at V and 3 bases at J, with 10 bases in the middle. The CDR3, as DNA: TGTGCCAGCAGCTTACACCGAGGGGACTATGGCTACACCTTC. As protein: CASSLHRGDYGYTF. Variable domain in full (rest from reference TRBV7-8 and TRBJ1-2): GAGVSQSPRYKVAKRGQDVALRCDPISGHVSLFWYQQALGQGPEFLTYFQNEAQLDKSGLPSDRFFAERPEGSVSTLKIQRTQQEDSAVYLCASSLHRGDYGYTFGSGTRLTVV.

The table lists this clone with a count of one. This chain uses TRBV19 with TRBJ1-3; the D is unclear. The V gene's germline CDR1 is LNHDA and CDR2 SQIVND (reference sequence). This CDR3 is 14 amino acids long. V dropped 3 bases and J dropped 3 bases, with 9 bases sitting between them. CDR3 sequence: CASSIKLSGNTIYF. The CDR3 bases are TGTGCCAGTAGTATCAAGCTCAGTGGAAACACCATATATTTT.

The chain uses TRBV28 and TRBJ2-1; TRBD2 matches at 9 bases. Germline V gene sequence: CDR1 MDHEN, CDR2 SYDVKM. The CDR3 covers 14 residues. Trimming took 2 bases from V and 8 from J; bases not matched to a gene: 4. CDR3 nucleotide sequence: TGTGCCAGCAGTTTAATGGTAGCGGGAGATGAGCAGTTCTTC. It yields the protein CASSLMVAGDEQFF.

The CDR3 sequence: CASSRDRDNTIYF. CDR3 sequence (DNA): TGCGCCAGCTCCCGGGACAGGGATAACACCATATATTTT. The V gene is TRBV5-1, the J gene TRBJ1-3; 9 bases match TRBD1. The CDR3 is 13 amino acids. Germline lookup yields CDR1 SGHRS and CDR2 YFSETQ. The V segment lost 7 bases and the J segment 7 bases; nucleotides outside the gene matches: 6.

The rearrangement links TRBV18 to TRBJ2-2; D is undetermined. The CDR3 contains 13 residues. Between the trimmed V and J ends, which lost 3 bases and 10 bases, there was a span of 12 bases. Per the germline V gene, CDR1 is KGHSH and CDR2 is LQKENI. The CDR3 protein is CASSPPTKLELFF. The DNA for the CDR3 is TGTGCCAGCTCACCCCCGACGAAGTTGGAGCTGTTTTTT.

The genes are TRBV5-6 and TRBJ2-7; a possible D gene is TRBD1 (5 bases). Trimming removed 2 bases from V and 7 bases from J, with 16 bases in between. Germline V gene lookup returns CDR1 SGHDT and CDR2 YYEEEE. This CDR3 has 14 residues. The CDR3 here is CASSFETALWEQYF. In nucleotides, the CDR3 is TGTGCCAGCAGCTTCGAGACAGCCCTCTGGGAGCAGTACTTC.

The chain links TRBV6-4 to TRBJ1-6, with D perhaps TRBD1 (5 bases). Germline loops: CDR1 MRHNA, CDR2 SNTAGT. The ends were cut back, 6 bases at V and 7 bases at J, with 13 bases in the middle. The CDR3 consists of 14 residues. CDR3: CASRMTDLNSPLHF. The CDR3 DNA follows: TGTGCCAGCAGGATGACAGACCTGAATTCACCCCTCCACTTT.

The chain employs TRBV5-1 and TRBJ2-4, with D perhaps assigned TRBD1 or TRBD2 (5 bases each). In germline, CDR1 is SGHRS, CDR2 YFSETQ. The CDR3 is 17 residues long. Trimming cost V 3 bases and J 0 bases, with 16 bases left between them. The CDR3 region is CASSSLGRGLAKNIQYF. CDR3 DNA: TGCGCCAGCAGCTCCCTGGGGCGAGGACTAGCCAAAAACATTCAGTACTTC.

The chain couples TRBV12-5 to TRBJ2-1, with D perhaps matching TRBD1 (6 bases). The length of the CDR3 is 14 residues. CDR1 and CDR2 (germline): LGHNT, FRNRAP. The V end lost 1 base, the J end lost 9 bases, and 13 bases lay between the germline ends. This CDR3 reads CASGLGAGEAEQFF. The CDR3 bases are TGTGCTAGTGGTTTGGGGGCAGGGGAAGCTGAGCAGTTCTTC.

CDR3 in amino acids: CASSRDVPYEQYF. The DNA of the CDR3 is TGCGCCAGCAGCCGGGACGTCCCCTACGAGCAGTACTTC. The V gene is TRBV5-1, the J gene TRBJ2-7; D may be TRBD1 or TRBD2 (5 bases each). The germline V gene has CDR1 SGHRS and CDR2 YFSETQ. The CDR3 is 13 amino acids. The germline V and J ends were trimmed by 4 bases and 2 bases, with 10 bases remaining between them.

The chain uses TRBV5-4 and TRBJ2-3; 8 bases align to TRBD2. The germline CDR1 and CDR2 sequences are SGHNT and YYREEE (reference sequence). V dropped 3 bases and J dropped 4; count of bases not matched to a gene: 7. The CDR3 totals 15 residues. CDR3 in DNA: TGTGCCAGCAGCTCAAGCGGGAGAGGAGCAGATACGCAGTATTTT. This encodes CASSSSGRGADTQYF.

This clone has only one observation. The gene calls are TRBV7-9 and TRBJ1-2, with no clear D. The CDR3 runs to 16 residues. Germline CDR1 reads SEHNR; CDR2 reads FQNEAQ (reference sequence). V lost 5 bases and J lost 4, with 20 bases in between. Written as DNA, the CDR3 is TGTGCCAGCAGCCCACCCGGTTGGGAGGCCCCCTATGGCTACACCTTC. The encoded protein is CASSPPGWEAPYGYTF. The full variable domain, its missing parts supplied by reference TRBV7-9 and TRBJ1-2, is DTGVSQNPRHKITKRGQNVTFRCDPISEHNRLYWYRQTLGQGPEFLTYFQNEAQLEKSRLLSDRFSAERPKGSFSTLEIQRTEQGDSAMYLCASSPPGWEAPYGYTFGSGTRLTVV.

The chain couples TRBV6-6 to TRBJ1-2; D perhaps matches TRBD1 (5 bases). With 2 bases removed from V and 4 bases from J, the gap between germline ends came to 11 bases. The CDR3 extends over 14 amino acids. Germline CDR1 reads MNHNY; CDR2 reads SVGAGI (reference sequence). CDR3 coding DNA: TGTGCCAGCAGTTACGGGGGAGGAGTCTATGGCTACACCTTC. Encoded protein: CASSYGGGVYGYTF.

This clone appeared a single time. The chain combines TRBV7-9 with TRBJ1-1; 9 bases are shared with TRBD1. CDR1 is SEHNR, CDR2 FQNEAQ, per germline (reference sequence). V was pared by 11 bases and J by 4 bases, with 11 bases of the junction left unmatched. The CDR3 totals 14 residues. The chain's CDR3 is CAGVWGQGGTEAFF. CDR3 nucleotides: TGTGCCGGGGTATGGGGACAGGGCGGCACTGAAGCTTTCTTT.

This chain uses TRBV6-4 with TRBJ2-2; 8 bases map to TRBD1. CDR3 length: 14 residues. Germline V lookup: CDR1 MRHNA, CDR2 SNTAGT. With V trimmed by 8 bases and J by 8 bases, 10 bases remained unmatched. The CDR3 region is CASLNRGTGGELFF. The CDR3 DNA reads as TGTGCCAGCCTGAACAGGGGGACGGGAGGGGAGCTGTTTTTT.